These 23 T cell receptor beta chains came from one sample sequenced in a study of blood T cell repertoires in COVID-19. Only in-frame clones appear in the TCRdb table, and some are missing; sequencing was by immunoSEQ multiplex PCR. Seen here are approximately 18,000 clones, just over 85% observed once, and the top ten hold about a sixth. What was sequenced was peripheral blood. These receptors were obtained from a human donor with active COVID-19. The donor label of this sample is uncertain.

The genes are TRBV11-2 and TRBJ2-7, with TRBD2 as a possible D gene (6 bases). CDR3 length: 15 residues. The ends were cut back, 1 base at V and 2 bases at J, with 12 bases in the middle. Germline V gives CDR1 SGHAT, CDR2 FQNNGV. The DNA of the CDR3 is TGTGCCAGCAGCTTAGTAGGGACTCTAGCCTACGAGCAGTACTTC. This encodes CASSLVGTLAYEQYF.

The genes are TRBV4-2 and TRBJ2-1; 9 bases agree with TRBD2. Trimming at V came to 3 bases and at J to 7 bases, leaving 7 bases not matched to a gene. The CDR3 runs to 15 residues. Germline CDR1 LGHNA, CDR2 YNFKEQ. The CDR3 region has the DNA TGTGCCAGCAGCCATGGCGGGGGGGCAATTAATGAGCAGTTCTTC. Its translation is CASSHGGGAINEQFF.

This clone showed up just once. The CDR3: CASSWAGGHNNEQFF. The CDR3 nucleotides read TGCGCCAGCAGCTGGGCTGGGGGACACAACAATGAGCAGTTCTTC. The rearrangement joins TRBV5-1 to TRBJ2-1; D perhaps matches TRBD1 (6 bases). V was cut by 3 bases and J by 5 bases, with 15 bases left in between. From germline, CDR1 is SGHRS and CDR2 YFSETQ. The CDR3 has 15 residues. The entire variable domain, with the rest obtained from reference TRBV5-1 and TRBJ2-1, is as follows: KAGVTQTPRYLIKTRGQQVTLSCSPISGHRSVSWYQQTPGQGLQFLFEYFSETQRNKGNFPGRFSGRQFSNSRSEMNVSTLELGDSALYLCASSWAGGHNNEQFFGPGTRLTVL.

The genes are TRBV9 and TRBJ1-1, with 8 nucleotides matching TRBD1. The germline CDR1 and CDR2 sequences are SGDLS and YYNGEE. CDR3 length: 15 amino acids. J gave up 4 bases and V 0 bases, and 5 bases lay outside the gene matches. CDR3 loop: CASSVGVTGGTEAFF. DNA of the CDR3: TGTGCCAGCAGCGTAGGAGTAACAGGGGGCACTGAAGCTTTCTTT.

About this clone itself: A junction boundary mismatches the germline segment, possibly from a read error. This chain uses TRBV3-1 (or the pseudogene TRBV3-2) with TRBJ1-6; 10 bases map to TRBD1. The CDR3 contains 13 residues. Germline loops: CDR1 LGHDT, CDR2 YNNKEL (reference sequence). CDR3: CASSKERTGGIHF. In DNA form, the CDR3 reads TGTGCCAGCAGCAAAGAACGGACAGGGGGGATCCACTTT.

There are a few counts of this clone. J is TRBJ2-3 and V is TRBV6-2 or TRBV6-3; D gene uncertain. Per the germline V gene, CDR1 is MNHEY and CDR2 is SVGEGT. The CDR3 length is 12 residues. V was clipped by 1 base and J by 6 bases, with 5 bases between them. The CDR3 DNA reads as TGTGCCAGCAGTTACTTGCGGGATACGCAGTATTTT. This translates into CASSYLRDTQYF.

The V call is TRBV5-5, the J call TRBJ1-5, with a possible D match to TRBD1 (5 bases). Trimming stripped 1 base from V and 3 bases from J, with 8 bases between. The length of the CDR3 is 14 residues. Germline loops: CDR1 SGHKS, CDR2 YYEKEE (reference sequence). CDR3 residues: CASSLQGVNQPQHF. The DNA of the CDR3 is TGTGCCAGCAGCTTGCAAGGGGTCAATCAGCCCCAGCATTTT.

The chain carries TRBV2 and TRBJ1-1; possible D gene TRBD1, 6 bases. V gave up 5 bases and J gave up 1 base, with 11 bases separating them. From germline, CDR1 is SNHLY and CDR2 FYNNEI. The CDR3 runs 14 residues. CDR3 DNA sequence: TGTGCCAGCAGTATCCAGGGGAAGAACACTGAAGCTTTCTTT. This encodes CASSIQGKNTEAFF.

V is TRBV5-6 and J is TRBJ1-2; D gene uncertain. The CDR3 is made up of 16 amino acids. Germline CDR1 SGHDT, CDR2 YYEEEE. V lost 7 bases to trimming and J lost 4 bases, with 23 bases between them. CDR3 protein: CASRKRGQAGIYGYTF. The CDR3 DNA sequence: TGTGCCAGCCGAAAGCGGGGTCAAGCTGGTATCTATGGCTACACCTTC.

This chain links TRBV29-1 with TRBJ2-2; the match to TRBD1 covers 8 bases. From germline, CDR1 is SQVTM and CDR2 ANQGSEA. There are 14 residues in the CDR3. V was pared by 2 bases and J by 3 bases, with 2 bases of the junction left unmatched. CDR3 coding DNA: TGCAGCGTTGAACAGGGGGCTTACACCGGGGAGCTGTTTTTT. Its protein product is CSVEQGAYTGELFF.

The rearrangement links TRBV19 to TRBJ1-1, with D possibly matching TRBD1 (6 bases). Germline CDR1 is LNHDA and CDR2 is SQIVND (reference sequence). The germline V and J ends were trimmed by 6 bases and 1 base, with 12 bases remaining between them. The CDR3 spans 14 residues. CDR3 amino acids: CASRPQGGNTEAFF. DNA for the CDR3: TGTGCCAGTAGGCCACAAGGGGGGAACACTGAAGCTTTCTTT.

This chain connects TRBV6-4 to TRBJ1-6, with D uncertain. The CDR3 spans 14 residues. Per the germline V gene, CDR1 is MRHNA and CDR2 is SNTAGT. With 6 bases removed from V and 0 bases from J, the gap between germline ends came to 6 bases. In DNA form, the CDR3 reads TGTGCCAGCAGCGAGGTCTCCTATAATTCACCCCTCCACTTT. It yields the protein CASSEVSYNSPLHF.

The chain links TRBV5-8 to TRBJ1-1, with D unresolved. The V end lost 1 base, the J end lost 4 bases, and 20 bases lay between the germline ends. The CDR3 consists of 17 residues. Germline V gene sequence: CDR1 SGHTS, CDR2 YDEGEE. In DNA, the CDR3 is TGTGCCAGCAGCTTGTGGAAATCCGGGAGGGCAGGCACTGAAGCTTTCTTT. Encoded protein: CASSLWKSGRAGTEAFF.

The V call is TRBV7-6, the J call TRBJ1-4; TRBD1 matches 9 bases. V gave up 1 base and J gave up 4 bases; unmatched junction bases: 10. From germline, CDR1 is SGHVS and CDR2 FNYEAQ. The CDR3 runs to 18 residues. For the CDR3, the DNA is TGTGCCAGCAGCTTAGTGGTCCCGGACAGGGGCAATAATGAAAAACTGTTTTTT. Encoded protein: CASSLVVPDRGNNEKLFF.

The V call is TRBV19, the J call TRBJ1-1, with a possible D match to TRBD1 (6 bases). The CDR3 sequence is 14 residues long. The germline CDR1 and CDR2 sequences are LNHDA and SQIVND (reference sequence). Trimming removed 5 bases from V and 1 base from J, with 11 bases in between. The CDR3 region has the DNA TGTGCCAGTAGTTTTGGACAGACGAACACTGAAGCTTTCTTT. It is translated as CASSFGQTNTEAFF.

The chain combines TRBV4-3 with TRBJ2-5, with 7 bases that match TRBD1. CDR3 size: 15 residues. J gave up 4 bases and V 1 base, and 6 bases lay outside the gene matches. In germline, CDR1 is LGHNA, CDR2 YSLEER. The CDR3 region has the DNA TGCGCCAGCAGCCAAGCGACAGGGACGTTAGAGACCCAGTACTTC. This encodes CASSQATGTLETQYF.

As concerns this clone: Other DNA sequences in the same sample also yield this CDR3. The CDR3 reads CASSEAGGYNEQFF. The CDR3 DNA follows: TGTGCCAGCAGTGAAGCGGGGGGGTACAATGAGCAGTTCTTC. The chain joins TRBV6-4 to TRBJ2-1; 10 nucleotides line up with TRBD2. Germline CDR1 MRHNA, CDR2 SNTAGT. The CDR3 loop spans 14 amino acids. Unmatched junction bases numbered 0, after V lost 3 bases and J lost 4 bases.

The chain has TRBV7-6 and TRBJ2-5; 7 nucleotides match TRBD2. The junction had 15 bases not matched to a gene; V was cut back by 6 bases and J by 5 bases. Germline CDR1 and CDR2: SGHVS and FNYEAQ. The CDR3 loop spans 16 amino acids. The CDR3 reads CASSRLAVINRETQYF. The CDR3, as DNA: TGTGCCAGCAGTCGTCTAGCGGTAATAAATAGGGAGACCCAGTACTTC.

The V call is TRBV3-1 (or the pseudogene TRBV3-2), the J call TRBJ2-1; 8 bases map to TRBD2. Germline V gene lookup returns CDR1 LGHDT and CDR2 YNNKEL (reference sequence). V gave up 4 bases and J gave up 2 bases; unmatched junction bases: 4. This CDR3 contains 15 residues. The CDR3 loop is CASSPGLAAYNEQFF. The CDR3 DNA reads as TGTGCCAGCAGCCCCGGACTAGCAGCCTACAATGAGCAGTTCTTC.

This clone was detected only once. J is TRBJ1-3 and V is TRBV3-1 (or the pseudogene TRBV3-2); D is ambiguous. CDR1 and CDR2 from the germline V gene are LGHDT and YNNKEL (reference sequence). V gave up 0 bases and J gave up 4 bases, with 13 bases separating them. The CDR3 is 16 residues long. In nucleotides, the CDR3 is TGTGCCAGCAGCCAAGAGCGTCTTCTTATAGGAAACACCATATATTTT. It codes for CASSQERLLIGNTIYF.

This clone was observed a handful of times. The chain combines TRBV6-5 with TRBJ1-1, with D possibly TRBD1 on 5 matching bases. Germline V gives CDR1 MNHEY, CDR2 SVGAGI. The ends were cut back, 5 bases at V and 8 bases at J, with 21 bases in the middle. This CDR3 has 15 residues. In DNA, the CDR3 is TGTGCCAGCAGTCCACCCCTGTGGCAGGGCGCCGAAGCTTTCTTT. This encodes CASSPPLWQGAEAFF.

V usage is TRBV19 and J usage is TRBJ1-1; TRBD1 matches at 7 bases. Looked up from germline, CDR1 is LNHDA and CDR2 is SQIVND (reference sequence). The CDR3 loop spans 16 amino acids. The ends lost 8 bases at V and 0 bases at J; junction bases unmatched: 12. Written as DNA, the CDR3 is TGTGCCAGTCGTCCCAGGGGGTGGGCTATGAACACTGAAGCTTTCTTT. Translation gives CASRPRGWAMNTEAFF.

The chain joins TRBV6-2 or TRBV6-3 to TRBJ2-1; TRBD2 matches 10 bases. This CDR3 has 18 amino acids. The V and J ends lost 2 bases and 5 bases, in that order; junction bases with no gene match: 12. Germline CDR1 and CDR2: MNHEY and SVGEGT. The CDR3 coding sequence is TGTGCCAGCAGTTACGGTCTATATGGAACTAGCGGGGACAATGAGCAGTTCTTC. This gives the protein CASSYGLYGTSGDNEQFF.